A single sample gave rise to the 13 T cell receptor beta chains below, sequenced in a study of cytomegalovirus exposure and HLA in healthy donors. The assay was immunoSEQ multiplex PCR, and TCRdb's table has in-frame clones only and misses some. This table holds over 100,000 clones, 85% to 90% found once. Sequenced sample: PBMCs. The receptors here all came from a woman aged 18-35 years in good health and CMV-seronegative.

The genes are TRBV19 and TRBJ2-2; 11 nucleotides align to TRBD1. From germline, CDR1 is LNHDA and CDR2 SQIVND (reference sequence). V was pared by 11 bases and J by 4 bases, with 9 bases of the junction left unmatched. This CDR3 has 15 amino acids. CDR3 protein: CASRLGTGGTGELFF. For the CDR3, the DNA is TGTGCCTCGAGGTTAGGGACAGGGGGCACCGGGGAGCTGTTTTTT.

The rearrangement joins TRBV19 to TRBJ2-7; D not certain. Germline V gene lookup returns CDR1 LNHDA and CDR2 SQIVND (reference sequence). This CDR3 is 11 amino acids long. V lost 5 bases to trimming and J lost 3 bases, with 5 bases between them. Here the CDR3 reads CASSLGYEQYF. The DNA for the CDR3 is TGTGCCAGTAGTCTCGGCTACGAGCAGTACTTC.

The chain combines TRBV5-6 with TRBJ2-2; 14 bases match TRBD2. The length of the CDR3 is 16 residues. The germline V gene has CDR1 SGHDT and CDR2 YYEEEE. Germline trimming cut 3 bases from V and 6 bases from J; bases unmatched to any gene: 4. This chain's CDR3 is CASSWGLAGESGELFF. CDR3 nucleotide sequence: TGTGCCAGCAGCTGGGGACTAGCGGGAGAGTCCGGGGAGCTGTTTTTT.

The J gene is TRBJ1-2, the V gene TRBV4-2, with TRBD1 identical over 7 bases. Germline V gene lookup returns CDR1 LGHNA and CDR2 YNFKEQ. J gave up 2 bases and V 1 base, and 7 bases lay outside the gene matches. This CDR3 comprises 16 residues. CDR3 in amino acids: CASSQGETGVNYGYTF. CDR3 DNA: TGTGCCAGCAGCCAAGGGGAAACAGGGGTGAACTATGGCTACACCTTC.

This rearrangement joins TRBV5-1 to TRBJ1-1; TRBD1 matches at 9 bases. This CDR3 has 15 amino acids. The V gene's germline CDR1 is SGHRS and CDR2 YFSETQ. J gave up 0 bases and V 3 bases, and 3 bases lay outside the gene matches. Here the CDR3 reads CASSYGTGMNTEAFF. DNA of the CDR3: TGCGCCAGCAGCTACGGGACAGGGATGAACACTGAAGCTTTCTTT.

This chain connects TRBV30 to TRBJ1-1; perhaps TRBD1 as D (6 bases). V gave up 5 bases and J gave up 8 bases, with 12 bases separating them. Germline V gene sequence: CDR1 GTSNPN, CDR2 SVGIG (reference sequence). This CDR3 region has 11 residues. CDR3 region: CAWGRGGEAFF. CDR3 in DNA: TGTGCCTGGGGCCGGGGGGGCGAAGCTTTCTTT.

The rearrangement joins TRBV10-3 to TRBJ2-7, with 8 nucleotides matching TRBD1. The CDR3 contains 13 residues. Germline trimming cut 8 bases from V and 6 bases from J; bases unmatched to any gene: 9. Germline CDR1 is ENHRY and CDR2 is SYGVKD. The CDR3 loop reads CAIAGGAVVEQYF. The CDR3 nucleotides are TGTGCCATCGCAGGGGGCGCAGTAGTCGAGCAGTACTTC.

The chain joins TRBV5-4 to TRBJ2-7; D is possibly TRBD1 (5 bases). The germline V gene encodes CDR1 SGHNT and CDR2 YYREEE (reference sequence). This CDR3 is 14 amino acids long. V lost 3 bases and J 2 bases, leaving 12 bases between the germline ends. CDR3 sequence (DNA): TGTGCCAGCAGCTCTGTACAGGTACCCTACGAGCAGTACTTC. This translates into CASSSVQVPYEQYF. Supplemented by reference TRBV5-4 and TRBJ2-7, the full variable domain reads ETGVTQSPTHLIKTRGQQVTLRCSSQSGHNTVSWYQQALGQGPQFIFQYYREEENGRGNFPPRFSGLQFPNYSSELNVNALELDDSALYLCASSSVQVPYEQYFGPGTRLTVT.

The rearrangement links TRBV27 to TRBJ2-2; TRBD2 agrees at 9 bases. The germline V gene encodes CDR1 MNHEY and CDR2 SMNVEV (reference sequence). V was pared by 7 bases and J by 3 bases, with 6 bases of the junction left unmatched. This CDR3 comprises 15 residues. This CDR3 reads CASMKGLAYTGELFF. CDR3 nucleotides: TGTGCCAGCATGAAAGGACTAGCGTACACCGGGGAGCTGTTTTTT.

The chain uses TRBV27 and TRBJ1-6, with D perhaps matching TRBD1 (6 bases). Germline assignment: CDR1 MNHEY and CDR2 SMNVEV (reference sequence). This CDR3 has 15 residues. V lost 5 bases and J lost 4, with 12 bases in between. Here the CDR3 DNA reads TGTGCCAGCAGTCCGCAGGGGAATTATAATTCACCCCTCCACTTT. Translated: CASSPQGNYNSPLHF.

This clone was counted a few times. The chain carries TRBV27 and TRBJ2-1; 9 positions agree with TRBD2. V lost 8 bases, J lost 1 base, and 6 bases stayed unmatched. Germline assignment: CDR1 MNHEY and CDR2 SMNVEV (reference sequence). The CDR3 has 15 residues. CDR3 coding DNA: TGTGCCAGCGGATCCCTAGCGGGATCCTACAATGAGCAGTTCTTC. It is translated as CASGSLAGSYNEQFF.

The chain couples TRBV15 to TRBJ2-1, with D possibly TRBD1 on 6 matching bases. The CDR3 loop spans 15 amino acids. V was pared by 5 bases and J by 4 bases, with 15 bases between. Germline CDR1 is LNHNV and CDR2 is YYDKDF (reference sequence). CDR3 region: CATSFRQVGYNEQFF. For the CDR3, the DNA is TGTGCCACCAGCTTTAGACAGGTGGGATACAATGAGCAGTTCTTC.

For the CDR3, the DNA is TGTGCCAGCAGCACCGGGGGGGGTGAGACCCAGTACTTC. Its translation is CASSTGGGETQYF. The chain uses TRBV5-4 and TRBJ2-5; 8 bases agree with TRBD2. Germline V gives CDR1 SGHNT, CDR2 YYREEE (reference sequence). This CDR3 has 13 amino acids. The V gene end was trimmed by 4 bases and the J gene end by 5 bases; junction bases not matched to a gene: 4.